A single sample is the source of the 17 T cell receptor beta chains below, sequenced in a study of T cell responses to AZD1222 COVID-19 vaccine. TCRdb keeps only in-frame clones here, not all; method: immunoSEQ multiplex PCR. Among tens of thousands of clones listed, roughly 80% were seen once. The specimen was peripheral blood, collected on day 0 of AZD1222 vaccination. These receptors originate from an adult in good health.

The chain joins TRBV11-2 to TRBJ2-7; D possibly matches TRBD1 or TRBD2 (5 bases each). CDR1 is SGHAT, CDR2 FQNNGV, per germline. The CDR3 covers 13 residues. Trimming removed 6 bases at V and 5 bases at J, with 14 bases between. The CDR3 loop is CASRAGGRNEQYF. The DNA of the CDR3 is TGTGCCAGCAGGGCTGGGGGACGCAACGAGCAGTACTTC.

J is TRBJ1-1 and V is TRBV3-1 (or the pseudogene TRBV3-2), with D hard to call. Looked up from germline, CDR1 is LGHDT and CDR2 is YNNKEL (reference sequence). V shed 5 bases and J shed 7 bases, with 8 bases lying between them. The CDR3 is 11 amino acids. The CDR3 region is CASSMGYEAFF. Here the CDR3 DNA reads TGTGCCAGCAGCATGGGCTATGAAGCTTTCTTT.

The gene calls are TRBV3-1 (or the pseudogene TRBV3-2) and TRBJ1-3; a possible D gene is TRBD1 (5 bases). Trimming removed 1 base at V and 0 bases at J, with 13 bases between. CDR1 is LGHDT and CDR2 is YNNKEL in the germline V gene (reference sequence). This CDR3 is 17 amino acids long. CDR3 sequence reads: CASSQVPGLNSGNTIYF. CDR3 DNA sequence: TGTGCCAGCAGCCAAGTTCCAGGGTTGAACTCTGGAAACACCATATATTTT.

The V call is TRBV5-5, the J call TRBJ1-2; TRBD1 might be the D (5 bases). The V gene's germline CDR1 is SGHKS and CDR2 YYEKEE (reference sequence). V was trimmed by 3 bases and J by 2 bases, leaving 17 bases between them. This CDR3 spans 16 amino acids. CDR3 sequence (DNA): TGTGCCAGCAGCTGGACCATCGGGGGACTAAACTATGGCTACACCTTC. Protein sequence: CASSWTIGGLNYGYTF.

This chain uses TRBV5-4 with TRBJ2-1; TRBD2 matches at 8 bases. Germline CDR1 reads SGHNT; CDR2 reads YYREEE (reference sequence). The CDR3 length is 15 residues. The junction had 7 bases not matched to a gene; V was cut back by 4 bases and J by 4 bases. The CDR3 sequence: CASSLAGVMYNEQFF. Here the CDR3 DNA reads TGTGCCAGCAGCCTAGCGGGTGTGATGTACAATGAGCAGTTCTTC.

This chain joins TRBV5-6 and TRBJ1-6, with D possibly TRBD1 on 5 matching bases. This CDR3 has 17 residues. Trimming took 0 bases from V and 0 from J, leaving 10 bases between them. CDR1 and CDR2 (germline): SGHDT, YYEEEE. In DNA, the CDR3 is TGTGCCAGCAGCTTGGAGGCAGGGAGCTCCTATAATTCACCCCTCCACTTT. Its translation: CASSLEAGSSYNSPLHF.

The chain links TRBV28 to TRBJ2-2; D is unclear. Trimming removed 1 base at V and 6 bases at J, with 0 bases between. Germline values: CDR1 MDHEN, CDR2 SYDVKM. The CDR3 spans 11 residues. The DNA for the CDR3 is TGTGCCAGCAGTTTATCCGGGGAGCTGTTTTTT. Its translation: CASSLSGELFF.

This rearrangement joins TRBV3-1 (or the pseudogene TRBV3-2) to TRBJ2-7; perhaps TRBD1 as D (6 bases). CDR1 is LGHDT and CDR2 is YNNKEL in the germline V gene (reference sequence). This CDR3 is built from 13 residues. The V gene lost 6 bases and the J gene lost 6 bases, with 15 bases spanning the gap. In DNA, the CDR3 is TGTGCCAGCAGTTCACAGGGTGGGGGCGAGCAGTACGTC. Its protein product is CASSSQGGGEQYV.

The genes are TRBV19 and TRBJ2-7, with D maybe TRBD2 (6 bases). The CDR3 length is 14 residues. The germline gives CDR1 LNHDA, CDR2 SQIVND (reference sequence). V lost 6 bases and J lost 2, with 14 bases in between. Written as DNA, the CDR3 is TGTGCCAGTAGCCTGGGAGGCCTGACCTACGAGCAGTACTTC. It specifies CASSLGGLTYEQYF.

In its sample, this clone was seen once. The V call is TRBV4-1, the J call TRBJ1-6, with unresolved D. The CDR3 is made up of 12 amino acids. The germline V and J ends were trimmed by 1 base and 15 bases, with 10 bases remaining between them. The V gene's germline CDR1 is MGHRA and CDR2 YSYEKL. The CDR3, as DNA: TGCGCCAGCAGCCAAGGCCTCGCACACCTCCACTTT. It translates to CASSQGLAHLHF.

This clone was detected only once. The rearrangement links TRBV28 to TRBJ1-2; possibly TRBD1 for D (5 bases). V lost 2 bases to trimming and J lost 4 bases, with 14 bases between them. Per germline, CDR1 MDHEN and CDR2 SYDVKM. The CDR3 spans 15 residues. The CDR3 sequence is CASSLAQGDLYGYTF. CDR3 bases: TGTGCCAGCAGTTTAGCCCAGGGAGACCTCTATGGCTACACCTTC.

The CDR3 sequence: CASSRGSLGRGSGNTIYF. The CDR3 nucleotides are TGTGCCAGTAGTAGGGGTTCTTTGGGCAGAGGCTCTGGAAACACCATATATTTT. This sequence joins TRBV19 and TRBJ1-3; D gene uncertain. Germline values: CDR1 LNHDA, CDR2 SQIVND (reference sequence). The CDR3 spans 18 residues. Between the trimmed V and J ends, which lost 4 bases and 0 bases, there was a span of 19 bases.

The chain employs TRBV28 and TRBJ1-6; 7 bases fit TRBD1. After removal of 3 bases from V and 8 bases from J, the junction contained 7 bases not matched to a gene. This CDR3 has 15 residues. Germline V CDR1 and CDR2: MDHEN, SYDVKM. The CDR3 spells CASSFTTGSDSPLHF. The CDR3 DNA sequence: TGTGCCAGCAGTTTCACGACAGGGTCCGATTCACCCCTCCACTTT. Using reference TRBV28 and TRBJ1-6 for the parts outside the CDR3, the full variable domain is DVKVTQSSRYLVKRTGEKVFLECVQDMDHENMFWYRQDPGLGLRLIYFSYDVKMKEKGDIPEGYSVSREKKERFSLILESASTNQTSMYLCASSFTTGSDSPLHFGNGTRLTVT.

CDR3: CASRLPRGYSYQSTGANVLTF. In DNA form, the CDR3 reads TGTGCCAGTAGGCTACCGAGGGGATATTCCTACCAGAGTACTGGGGCCAACGTCCTGACTTTC. The chain couples TRBV19 to TRBJ2-6; D tentatively reads TRBD1 or TRBD2 (5 bases each). The CDR3 is 21 residues long. Trimming stripped 6 bases from V and 2 bases from J, with 29 bases between. Per germline, CDR1 LNHDA and CDR2 SQIVND (reference sequence).

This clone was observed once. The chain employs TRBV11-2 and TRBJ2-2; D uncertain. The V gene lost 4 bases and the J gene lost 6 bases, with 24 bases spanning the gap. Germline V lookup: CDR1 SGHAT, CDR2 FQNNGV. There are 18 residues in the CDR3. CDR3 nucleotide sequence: TGTGCCAGCAGCTCACTCTTTACAGTAGCAGCTCGGGCCGGGGAGCTGTTTTTT. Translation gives CASSSLFTVAARAGELFF.

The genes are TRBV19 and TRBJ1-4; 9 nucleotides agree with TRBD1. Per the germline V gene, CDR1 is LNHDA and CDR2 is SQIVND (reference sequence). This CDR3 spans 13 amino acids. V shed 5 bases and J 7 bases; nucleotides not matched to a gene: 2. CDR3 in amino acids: CASSQDRGEKLFF. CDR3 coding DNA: TGTGCCAGTAGTCAGGACAGGGGTGAAAAACTGTTTTTT. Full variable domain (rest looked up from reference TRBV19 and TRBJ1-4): DGGITQSPKYLFRKEGQNVTLSCEQNLNHDAMYWYRQDPGQGLRLIYYSQIVNDFQKGDIAEGYSVSREKKESFPLTVTSAQKNPTAFYLCASSQDRGEKLFFGSGTQLSVL.

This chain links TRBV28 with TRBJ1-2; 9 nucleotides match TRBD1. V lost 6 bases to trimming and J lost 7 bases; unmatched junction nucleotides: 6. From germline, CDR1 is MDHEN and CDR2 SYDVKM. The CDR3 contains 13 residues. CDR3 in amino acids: CASSLGQGGGYTF. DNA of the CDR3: TGTGCCAGCAGCCTGGGACAGGGAGGTGGCTACACCTTC.